The T cell receptor (beta chain) described here comes from a study of T cell repertoires in cytomegalovirus infection. Overall study context: Public signatures in TCR beta pointed to CMV infection and matching HLA type.

The study's findings and limits: Accumulated public TCR beta family frequency recognized individuals carrying CMV together with the relevant HLA. Dominant in the ex vivo response were TCR beta clonotypes restricted by HLA-C and specific for CMV.

A note on this clonotype: Its target is unknown.

TCRdb recomputed calls from the reads with MiXCR, one row per CDR3 protein. The top ten hold 15% to 20% of the sample, which has tens of thousands of distinct CDR3 sequences, around 20% seen once. This CDR3 comprises 15 residues. V lost 8 bases to trimming and J lost 4 bases; unmatched junction nucleotides: 14. Germline-derived CDR1 and CDR2 are ENHRY and SYGVKD. Material for sequencing was PBMCs, sequenced either directly or after in vitro stimulation (not recorded which). The rearrangement joins TRBV10-3 to TRBJ2-7; 7 bases match TRBD1. The clonotype originates from a human donor in good health (CMV status not recorded). Some clones in this sample may be carry-over from other donors' samples. CDR3 in amino acids: CAIRAQEGGGYEQYF. In nucleotides, the CDR3 is TGTGCCATCCGGGCCCAGGAAGGGGGCGGGTACGAGCAGTACTTC.